The 13 T cell receptor beta chains below all came from one sample that was sequenced in a study of T-cell reconstitution after alpha-beta-depleted transplantation in children. For TCRbeta, the library was prepared with unique molecular identifiers. Each CDR3 protein is one row after TCRdb ran MiXCR on the PCR reads. Found here are some 220,000 distinct CDR3 sequences, under 9.5% of them singletons; the top ten hold approximately 6.2%. The source material was PBMCs from the stem cell graft donor, sampled from the stem cell graft. The receptors were gathered from a human donor who donated a stem cell graft to a child with acute lymphoblastic leukemia.

J is TRBJ1-5 and V is TRBV19, with TRBD1 identical over 9 bases. The germline V gene has CDR1 LNHDA and CDR2 SQIVND (reference sequence). The CDR3 runs to 16 residues. J lost 1 base, V lost 3 bases, and 4 bases had no gene match. Here the CDR3 reads CASSIFGTGSNQPQHF. The CDR3 bases are TGTGCCAGTAGTATTTTTGGGACAGGGAGCAATCAGCCCCAGCATTTT.

This clonotype was recorded at least ten times. The chain's CDR3 is CSARGQGGGRETQYF. CDR3 DNA: TGCAGTGCTAGGGGACAGGGGGGGGGAAGGGAGACCCAGTACTTC. The chain couples TRBV20-1 to TRBJ2-5, with 11 nucleotides matching TRBD1. The CDR3 has 15 residues. The ends lost 3 bases at V and 5 bases at J; junction bases unmatched: 8. The V gene's germline CDR1 is DFQATT and CDR2 SNEGSKA (reference sequence).

Only a few counts were recorded for this clonotype. The junction does not match germline at one end; this may be a read error. The rearrangement links TRBV7-2 to TRBJ1-1; TRBD1 matches at 7 bases. Germline V CDR1 and CDR2: SGHTA, FQGNSA. The CDR3 consists of 16 residues. This CDR3 is CASSLAPGTVNTEVFF. CDR3 DNA: TGTGCCAGCAGCTTAGCCCCCGGGACAGTGAACACTGAAGTTTTCTTT.

The chain combines TRBV7-8 with TRBJ2-1; TRBD1 matches at 7 bases. Germline V lookup: CDR1 SGHVS, CDR2 FQNEAQ. This CDR3 contains 15 residues. V shed 5 bases, J shed 1 base, and the junction held 5 bases outside the gene matches. DNA for the CDR3: TGTGCCAGCAGCCCCCGACAGGGTTCCTACAATGAGCAGTTCTTC. As protein: CASSPRQGSYNEQFF. Using reference TRBV7-8 and TRBJ2-1 for the parts outside the CDR3, the full variable domain is GAGVSQSPRYKVAKRGQDVALRCDPISGHVSLFWYQQALGQGPEFLTYFQNEAQLDKSGLPSDRFFAERPEGSVSTLKIQRTQQEDSAVYLCASSPRQGSYNEQFFGPGTRLTVL.

This clonotype was observed a handful of times. V and J are TRBV29-1 and TRBJ1-2; tentative D call: TRBD1 (5 bases). Looked up from germline, CDR1 is SQVTM and CDR2 is ANQGSEA. V gave up 6 bases and J gave up 2 bases, with 13 bases separating them. The CDR3 has 13 residues. The CDR3, as DNA: TGCAGCGTCCAAGGGGTCAGAAACTATGGCTACACCTTC. This encodes CSVQGVRNYGYTF.

This clonotype was seen repeatedly, ten times or more. The chain is built from TRBV6-5 and TRBJ2-6, with D unresolved. Germline CDR1 MNHEY, CDR2 SVGAGI. Trimming took off 2 bases at V and 4 bases at J, with 9 bases between the two ends. The CDR3 contains 15 residues. The chain's CDR3 is CASSYRLSGANVLTF. CDR3 DNA sequence: TGTGCCAGCAGTTACAGGCTCTCCGGGGCCAACGTCCTGACTTTC.

This clonotype was seen only a few times. J is TRBJ2-7 and V is TRBV7-9; D remains unclear. With 2 bases removed from V and 7 bases from J, the gap between germline ends came to 6 bases. Germline V lookup: CDR1 SEHNR, CDR2 FQNEAQ (reference sequence). This CDR3 comprises 11 residues. The CDR3 sequence is CASSLQAEQYF. The CDR3 region has the DNA TGTGCCAGCAGCTTACAAGCGGAGCAGTACTTC. Full variable domain (outside the CDR3, taken from reference TRBV7-9 and TRBJ2-7): DTGVSQNPRHKITKRGQNVTFRCDPISEHNRLYWYRQTLGQGPEFLTYFQNEAQLEKSRLLSDRFSAERPKGSFSTLEIQRTEQGDSAMYLCASSLQAEQYFGPGTRLTVT.

This clonotype was picked up many times. The chain links TRBV2 to TRBJ2-7; perhaps TRBD2 as D (6 bases). The V end was cut by 6 bases, the J end by 6 bases, with 21 bases between. Per germline, CDR1 SNHLY and CDR2 FYNNEI. The CDR3 runs 15 residues. The CDR3 protein is CASRETGLFSGEQYF. The CDR3 DNA reads TGTGCCAGCAGAGAAACGGGACTCTTTTCTGGCGAGCAGTACTTC.

This clonotype came up many times. The gene calls are TRBV11-2 and TRBJ2-1; D perhaps matches TRBD1 (6 bases). In germline, CDR1 is SGHAT, CDR2 FQNNGV. The CDR3 length is 16 residues. The V end lost 2 bases, the J end lost 4 bases, and 15 bases lay between the germline ends. CDR3 sequence: CASSLRATGKYNEQFF. The CDR3, as DNA: TGTGCCAGCAGCTTAAGGGCCACAGGGAAATACAATGAGCAGTTCTTC. Based on the CDR3 plus reference TRBV11-2 and TRBJ2-1, the full variable domain is EAGVAQSPRYKIIEKRQSVAFWCNPISGHATLYWYQQILGQGPKLLIQFQNNGVVDDSQLPKDRFSAERLKGVDSTLKIQPAKLEDSAVYLCASSLRATGKYNEQFFGPGTRLTVL.

In its sample, this clonotype was seen many times. The V call is TRBV4-2, the J call TRBJ2-1; 8 bases map to TRBD2. The germline V gene encodes CDR1 LGHNA and CDR2 YNFKEQ. J was trimmed by 9 bases and V by 1 base; bases with no gene match: 14. The CDR3 totals 17 residues. The CDR3 reads CASSQVSGGGTNSEQFF. The CDR3 nucleotides read TGTGCCAGCAGCCAAGTGTCAGGCGGGGGGACTAATAGTGAGCAGTTCTTC.

This clonotype was seen ten or more times. This chain joins TRBV25-1 and TRBJ1-5; D gene uncertain. Germline CDR1 is MGHDK and CDR2 is SYGVNS. V lost 7 bases, J lost 0 bases, and 7 bases lay in between. The CDR3 spans 13 residues. As DNA, the CDR3 is TGTGCCAGCAATAAGTATAGCAATCAGCCCCAGCATTTT. It is translated as CASNKYSNQPQHF.

This clonotype was seen more than once but under ten times. The chain carries TRBV12-3 or TRBV12-4 and TRBJ1-2; TRBD1 matches at 8 bases. The junction had 6 bases not matched to a gene; V was cut back by 6 bases and J by 6 bases. The CDR3 totals 13 residues. CDR3: CASREPTGDGYTF. The CDR3 DNA reads as TGTGCCAGCAGGGAACCGACAGGGGATGGCTACACCTTC.

A few counts support this clonotype. This sequence joins TRBV6-4 and TRBJ1-6; D is unresolved. CDR3 length equals 19 residues. The V end lost 5 bases, the J end lost 0 bases, and 20 bases lay between the germline ends. Germline loops: CDR1 MRHNA, CDR2 SNTAGT. The CDR3 reads CASSPRKLLLSSYNSPLHF. CDR3 in DNA: TGTGCCAGCAGTCCTCGGAAGCTCCTTTTAAGCTCCTATAATTCACCCCTCCACTTT.